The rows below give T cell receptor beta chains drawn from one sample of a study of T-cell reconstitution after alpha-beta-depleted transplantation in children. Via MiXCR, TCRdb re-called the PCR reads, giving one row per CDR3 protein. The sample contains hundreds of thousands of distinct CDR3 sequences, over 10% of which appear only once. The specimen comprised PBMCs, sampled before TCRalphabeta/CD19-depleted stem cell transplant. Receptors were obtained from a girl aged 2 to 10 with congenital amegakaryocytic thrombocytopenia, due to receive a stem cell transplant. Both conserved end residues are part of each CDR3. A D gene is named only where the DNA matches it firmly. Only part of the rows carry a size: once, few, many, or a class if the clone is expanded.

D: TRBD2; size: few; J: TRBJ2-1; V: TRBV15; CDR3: CATSRDPGLAGNEQFF; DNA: TGTGCCACCAGCAGAGACCCCGGACTAGCGGGCAATGAGCAGTTCTTC
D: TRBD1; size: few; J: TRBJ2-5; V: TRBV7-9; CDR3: CASSNRDSQETQYF; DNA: TGTGCCAGCAGCAACCGGGACAGCCAAGAGACCCAGTACTTC
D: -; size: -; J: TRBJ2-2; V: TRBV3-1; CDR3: CASSRGGGELFF; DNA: TGTGCCAGCAGCCGAGGAGGCGGGGAGCTGTTTTTT
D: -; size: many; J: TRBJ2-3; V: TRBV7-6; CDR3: CASSLDAFSTDTQYF; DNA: TGTGCCAGCAGCTTAGACGCATTTAGCACAGATACGCAGTATTTT
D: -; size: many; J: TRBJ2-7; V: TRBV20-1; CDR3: CSGTQGSEQYF; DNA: TGCAGTGGCACACAGGGTAGCGAGCAGTACTTC
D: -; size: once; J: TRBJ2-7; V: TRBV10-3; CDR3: CAISHALADQQGTYEQYF; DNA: TGTGCCATCAGCCACGCTCTAGCGGATCAGCAGGGGACGTACGAGCAGTACTTC
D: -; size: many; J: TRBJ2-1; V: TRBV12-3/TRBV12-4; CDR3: CASSPGLFNEQFF; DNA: TGTGCCAGCAGTCCCGGACTGTTTAATGAGCAGTTCTTC
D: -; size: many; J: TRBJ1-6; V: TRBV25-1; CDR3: CASSEWGASDSPLHF; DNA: TGTGCCAGCAGTGAATGGGGCGCATCGGATTCACCCCTCCACTTT
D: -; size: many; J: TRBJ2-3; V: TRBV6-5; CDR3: CASSLNPTSRLADTQYF; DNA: TGTGCCAGCAGTCTAAATCCGACTAGTCGCCTAGCCGATACGCAGTATTTT
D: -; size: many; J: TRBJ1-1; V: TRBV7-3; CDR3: CASSLTGQSTEAFF; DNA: TGTGCCAGCAGCTTAACGGGCCAGAGCACTGAAGCTTTCTTT
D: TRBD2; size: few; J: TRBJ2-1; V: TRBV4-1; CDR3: CASSQLHNPGLAGDYEQFF; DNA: TGCGCCAGCAGCCAACTTCACAACCCGGGACTAGCGGGAGATTATGAGCAGTTCTTC
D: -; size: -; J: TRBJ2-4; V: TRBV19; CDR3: CASSQTGDIQYF; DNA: TGTGCCAGTAGTCAGACGGGGGACATTCAGTACTTC
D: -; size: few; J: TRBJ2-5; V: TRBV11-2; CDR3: CASRLNRVRETQYF; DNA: TGTGCCAGCAGACTAAACAGGGTGCGGGAGACCCAGTACTTC
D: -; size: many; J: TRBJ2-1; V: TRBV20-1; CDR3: CSANTGESSYNEQFF; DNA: TGCAGTGCAAATACGGGGGAGAGCTCCTACAATGAGCAGTTCTTC
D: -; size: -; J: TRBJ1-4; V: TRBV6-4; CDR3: CASSEIPGGEKLFF; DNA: TGTGCCAGCAGTGAAATCCCGGGTGGTGAAAAACTGTTTTTT
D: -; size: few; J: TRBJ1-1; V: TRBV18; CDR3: CASSPPFGAGNTEAFF; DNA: TGTGCCAGCTCACCACCCTTTGGGGCAGGGAACACTGAAGCTTTCTTT
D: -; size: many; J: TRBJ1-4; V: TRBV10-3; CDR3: CATYKGGNEKLFF; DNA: TGTGCCACCTACAAGGGCGGAAATGAAAAACTGTTTTTT
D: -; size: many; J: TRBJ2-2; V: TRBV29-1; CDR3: CSVEGIGGQGIVGELFF; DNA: TGCAGCGTTGAGGGGATAGGGGGACAAGGGATCGTCGGGGAGCTGTTTTTT
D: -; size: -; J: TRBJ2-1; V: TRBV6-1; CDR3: CASSLTKGPDETYNEQFF; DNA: TGTGCCAGCAGTCTGACTAAGGGGCCTGATGAGACCTACAATGAGCAGTTCTTC
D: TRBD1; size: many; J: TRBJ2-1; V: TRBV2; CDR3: CASSTSKDRGLALYNEQFF; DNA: TGTGCCAGCAGTACATCCAAGGACAGGGGGCTAGCACTCTACAATGAGCAGTTCTTC
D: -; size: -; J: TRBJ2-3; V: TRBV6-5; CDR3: CASSSLEKAGTDTQYF; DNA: TGTGCCAGCAGTTCCCTCGAGAAGGCGGGCACAGATACGCAGTATTTT
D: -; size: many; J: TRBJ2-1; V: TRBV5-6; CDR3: CASSLVVNNEQFF; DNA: TGTGCCAGCAGCTTGGTCGTCAACAATGAGCAGTTCTTC
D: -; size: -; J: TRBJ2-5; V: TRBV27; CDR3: CASSRGPIWETQYF; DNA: TGTGCCAGCAGTAGGGGTCCAATTTGGGAGACCCAGTACTTC
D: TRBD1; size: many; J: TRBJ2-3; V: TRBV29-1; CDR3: CSVEDPYDRGMSTDTQYF; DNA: TGCAGCGTTGAAGATCCCTACGACAGGGGGATGAGCACAGATACGCAGTATTTT
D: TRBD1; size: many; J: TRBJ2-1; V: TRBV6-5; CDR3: CASSYSRVRQGIHEQFF; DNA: TGTGCCAGCAGTTACTCGAGGGTGAGACAGGGAATCCATGAGCAGTTCTTC
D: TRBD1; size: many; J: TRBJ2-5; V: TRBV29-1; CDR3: CSVIDRGSETQYF; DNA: TGCAGCGTTATAGACAGGGGTTCTGAGACCCAGTACTTC
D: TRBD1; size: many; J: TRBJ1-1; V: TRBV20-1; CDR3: CSTDREKDTEAFF; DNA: TGCAGTACCGACAGGGAGAAGGACACTGAAGCTTTCTTT
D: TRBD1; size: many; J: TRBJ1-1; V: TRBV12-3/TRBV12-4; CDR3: CASTVRGGSVSEAFF; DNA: TGTGCCAGCACGGTCAGGGGGGGTTCTGTCTCTGAAGCTTTCTTT
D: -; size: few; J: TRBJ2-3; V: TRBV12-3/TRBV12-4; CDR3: CASSTTTSDTQYF; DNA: TGTGCCAGCAGTACCACTACATCAGATACGCAGTATTTT
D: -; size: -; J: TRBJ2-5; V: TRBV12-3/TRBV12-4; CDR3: CATSERETQYF; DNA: TGTGCTACATCCGAGAGAGAGACCCAGTACTTC
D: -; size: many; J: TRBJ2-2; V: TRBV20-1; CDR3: CSARYRSRGVTGLSANTGELFF; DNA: TGCAGTGCTAGATACCGATCCCGTGGGGTGACGGGACTTAGCGCGAACACCGGGGAGCTGTTTTTT
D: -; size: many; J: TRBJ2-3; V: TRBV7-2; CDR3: CASSFGVKLGDTQYF; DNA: TGTGCCAGCAGCTTCGGAGTAAAATTGGGAGATACGCAGTATTTT
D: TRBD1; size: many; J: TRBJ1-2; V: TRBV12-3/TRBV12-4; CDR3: CASSKDRDDGYTF; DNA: TGTGCCAGCAGTAAGGACAGGGACGATGGCTACACCTTC
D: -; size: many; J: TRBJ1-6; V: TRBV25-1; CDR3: CASSSGSYNSPLHF; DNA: TGTGCCAGCAGTTCCGGGTCCTATAATTCACCCCTCCACTTT
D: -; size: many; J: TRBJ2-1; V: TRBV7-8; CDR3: CASSSPVGFSSYNEQFF; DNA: TGTGCCAGCAGCTCCCCCGTCGGGTTCAGCTCCTACAATGAGCAGTTCTTC
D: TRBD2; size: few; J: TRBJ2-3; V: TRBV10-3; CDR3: CATWTGGASTDTQYF; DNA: TGTGCCACCTGGACGGGGGGAGCTAGCACAGATACGCAGTATTTT
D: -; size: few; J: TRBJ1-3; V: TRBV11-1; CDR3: CASSLGYYRRVSGNTIYF; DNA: TGTGCCAGCAGCTTAGGGTACTACAGAAGGGTCTCTGGAAACACCATATATTTT
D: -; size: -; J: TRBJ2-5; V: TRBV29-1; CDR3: CSVEEGRAQETQHF; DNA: TGCAGCGTTGAAGAGGGGCGTGCGCAAGAGACCCAGCACTTC
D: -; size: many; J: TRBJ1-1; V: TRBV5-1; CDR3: CASSPEAFF; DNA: TGCGCCAGCAGCCCAGAAGCTTTCTTT
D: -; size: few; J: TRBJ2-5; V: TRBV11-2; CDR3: CASSLNPGYQETQYF; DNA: TGTGCCAGCAGCTTAAATCCGGGTTACCAAGAGACCCAGTACTTC
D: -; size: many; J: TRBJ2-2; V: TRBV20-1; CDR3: CSARDSGWTGELFF; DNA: TGCAGTGCTAGAGATTCGGGATGGACCGGGGAGCTGTTTTTT
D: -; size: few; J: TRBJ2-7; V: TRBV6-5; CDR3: CASSYPNRVGQTYEQYF; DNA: TGTGCCAGCAGTTACCCCAACCGGGTCGGCCAAACCTACGAGCAGTACTTC
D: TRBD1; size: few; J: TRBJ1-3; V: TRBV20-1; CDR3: CSARDFLGQGPGNTIYF; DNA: TGCAGTGCTAGAGATTTTTTAGGACAGGGGCCTGGAAACACCATATATTTT
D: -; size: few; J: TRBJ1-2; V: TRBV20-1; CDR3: CSATGRAGFFGYTF; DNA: TGCAGTGCAACTGGACGGGCCGGCTTCTTTGGCTACACCTTC
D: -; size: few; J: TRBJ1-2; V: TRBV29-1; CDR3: CSVRTDLPYGYTF; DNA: TGCAGCGTCCGGACAGACCTTCCCTATGGCTACACCTTC
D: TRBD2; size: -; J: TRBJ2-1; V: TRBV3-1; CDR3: CARSGSSGLQSSYNEQFF; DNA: TGTGCCCGCAGCGGGTCTAGCGGGCTCCAAAGCTCCTACAATGAGCAGTTCTTC